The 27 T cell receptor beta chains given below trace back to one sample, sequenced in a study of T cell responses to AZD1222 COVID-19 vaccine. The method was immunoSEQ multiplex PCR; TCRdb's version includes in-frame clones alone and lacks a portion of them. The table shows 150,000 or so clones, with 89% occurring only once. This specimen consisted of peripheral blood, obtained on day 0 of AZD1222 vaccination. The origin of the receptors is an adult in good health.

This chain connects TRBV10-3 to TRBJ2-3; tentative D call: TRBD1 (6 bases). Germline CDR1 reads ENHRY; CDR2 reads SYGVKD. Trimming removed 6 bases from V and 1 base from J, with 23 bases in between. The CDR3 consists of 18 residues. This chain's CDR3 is CAISDPSRMTGGTDTQYF. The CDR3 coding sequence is TGTGCCATCAGCGACCCCTCTCGCATGACAGGAGGCACAGATACGCAGTATTTT.

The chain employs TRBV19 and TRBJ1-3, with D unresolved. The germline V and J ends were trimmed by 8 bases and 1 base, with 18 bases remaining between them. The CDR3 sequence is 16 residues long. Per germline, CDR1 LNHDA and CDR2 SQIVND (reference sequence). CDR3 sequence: CASRLTGSFSGNTIYF. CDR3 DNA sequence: TGTGCCAGTCGTCTTACCGGGAGCTTTTCTGGAAACACCATATATTTT.

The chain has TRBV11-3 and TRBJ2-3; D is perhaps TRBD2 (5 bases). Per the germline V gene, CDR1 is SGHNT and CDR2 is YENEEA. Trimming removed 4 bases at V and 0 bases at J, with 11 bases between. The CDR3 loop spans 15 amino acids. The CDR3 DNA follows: TGTGCCAGCAGCTCAGGACTTGCTAGCACAGATACGCAGTATTTT. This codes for CASSSGLASTDTQYF.

This CDR3 is CASSLEGGWRNTEAFF. The CDR3 DNA follows: TGTGCCAGCAGCTTAGAGGGGGGCTGGAGGAACACTGAAGCTTTCTTT. The V gene is TRBV7-8, the J gene TRBJ1-1, with TRBD1 as a possible D gene (6 bases). Per germline, CDR1 SGHVS and CDR2 FQNEAQ. CDR3 length: 16 amino acids. V was shortened by 1 base and J by 1 base, with 13 bases between the two germline ends.

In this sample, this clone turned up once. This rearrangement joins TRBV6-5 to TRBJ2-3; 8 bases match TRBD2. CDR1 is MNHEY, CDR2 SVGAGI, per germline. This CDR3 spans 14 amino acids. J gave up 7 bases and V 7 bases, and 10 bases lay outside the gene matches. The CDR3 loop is CASKFSGAGNTQYF. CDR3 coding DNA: TGTGCCAGCAAATTTAGCGGGGCAGGGAATACGCAGTATTTT.

As DNA, the CDR3 is TGCGCCAGCAGCTCGGGGACAGGGGGCTATGGCTACACCTTC. Protein: CASSSGTGGYGYTF. This sequence joins TRBV5-1 and TRBJ1-2; 11 nucleotides line up with TRBD1. CDR1 is SGHRS, CDR2 YFSETQ, per germline. J lost 4 bases, V lost 3 bases, and 2 bases had no gene match. This CDR3 contains 14 residues.

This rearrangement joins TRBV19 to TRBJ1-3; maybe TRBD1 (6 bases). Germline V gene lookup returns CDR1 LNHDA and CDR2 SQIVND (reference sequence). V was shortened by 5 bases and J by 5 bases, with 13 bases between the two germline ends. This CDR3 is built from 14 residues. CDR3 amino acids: CASSLGARRNTIYF. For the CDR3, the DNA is TGTGCCAGTAGTCTGGGGGCTCGGAGAAACACCATATATTTT.

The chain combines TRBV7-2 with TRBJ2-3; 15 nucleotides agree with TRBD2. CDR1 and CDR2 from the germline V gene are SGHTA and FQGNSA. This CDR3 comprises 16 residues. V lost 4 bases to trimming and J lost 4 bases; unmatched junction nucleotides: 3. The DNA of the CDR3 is TGTGCCAGCAGCTGGACTAGCGGGAGGGCCTCAGATACGCAGTATTTT. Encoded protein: CASSWTSGRASDTQYF.

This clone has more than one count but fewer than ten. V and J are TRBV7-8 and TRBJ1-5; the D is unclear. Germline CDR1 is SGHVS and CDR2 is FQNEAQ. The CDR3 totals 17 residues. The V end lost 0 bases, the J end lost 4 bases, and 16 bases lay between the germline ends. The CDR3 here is CASSLAVVSSLNQPQHF. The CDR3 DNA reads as TGTGCCAGCAGCTTAGCGGTAGTCAGCAGCTTAAATCAGCCCCAGCATTTT.

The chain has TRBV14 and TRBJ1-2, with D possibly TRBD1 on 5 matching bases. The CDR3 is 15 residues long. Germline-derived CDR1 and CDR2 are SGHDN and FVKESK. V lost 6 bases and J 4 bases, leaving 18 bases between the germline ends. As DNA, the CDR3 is TGTGCCAGCAGAGTCACGGGGGATCTGAGCTATGGCTACACCTTC. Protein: CASRVTGDLSYGYTF. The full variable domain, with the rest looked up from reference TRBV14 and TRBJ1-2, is EAGVTQFPSHSVIEKGQTVTLRCDPISGHDNLYWYRRVMGKEIKFLLHFVKESKQDESGMPNNRFLAERTGGTYSTLKVQPAELEDSGVYFCASRVTGDLSYGYTFGSGTRLTVV.

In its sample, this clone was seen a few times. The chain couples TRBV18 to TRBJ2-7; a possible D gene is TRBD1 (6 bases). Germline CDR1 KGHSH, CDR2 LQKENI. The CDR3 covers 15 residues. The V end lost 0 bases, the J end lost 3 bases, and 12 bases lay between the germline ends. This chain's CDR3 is CASSPPADRHYEQYF. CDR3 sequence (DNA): TGTGCCAGCTCACCACCTGCGGACAGACACTACGAGCAGTACTTC. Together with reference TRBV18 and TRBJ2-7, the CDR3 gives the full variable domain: NAGVMQNPRHLVRRRGQEARLRCSPMKGHSHVYWYRQLPEEGLKFMVYLQKENIIDESGMPKERFSAEFPKEGPSILRIQQVVRGDSAAYFCASSPPADRHYEQYFGPGTRLTVT.

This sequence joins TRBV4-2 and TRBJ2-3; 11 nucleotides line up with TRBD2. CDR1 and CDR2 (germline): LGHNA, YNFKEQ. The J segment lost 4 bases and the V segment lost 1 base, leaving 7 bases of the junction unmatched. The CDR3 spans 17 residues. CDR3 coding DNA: TGTGCCAGCAGCCAAGCACTAGCGGGAGTATCGCCAGATACGCAGTATTTT. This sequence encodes CASSQALAGVSPDTQYF.

The CDR3: CASSLEANYGYTF. The CDR3 DNA follows: TGTGCCAGCAGTTTAGAGGCTAACTATGGCTACACCTTC. The rearrangement joins TRBV12-3 or TRBV12-4 to TRBJ1-2; D call uncertain. The CDR3 loop spans 13 amino acids. V was clipped by 1 base and J by 0 bases, with 3 bases between them.

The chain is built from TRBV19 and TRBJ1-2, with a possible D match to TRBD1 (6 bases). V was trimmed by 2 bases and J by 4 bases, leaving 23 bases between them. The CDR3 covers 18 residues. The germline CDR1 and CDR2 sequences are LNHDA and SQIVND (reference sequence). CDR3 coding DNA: TGTGCCAGTAGTATACTTACGTTTTACAGGGACGAGCGCTATGGCTACACCTTC. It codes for CASSILTFYRDERYGYTF. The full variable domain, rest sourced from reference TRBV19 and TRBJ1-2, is DGGITQSPKYLFRKEGQNVTLSCEQNLNHDAMYWYRQDPGQGLRLIYYSQIVNDFQKGDIAEGYSVSREKKESFPLTVTSAQKNPTAFYLCASSILTFYRDERYGYTFGSGTRLTVV.

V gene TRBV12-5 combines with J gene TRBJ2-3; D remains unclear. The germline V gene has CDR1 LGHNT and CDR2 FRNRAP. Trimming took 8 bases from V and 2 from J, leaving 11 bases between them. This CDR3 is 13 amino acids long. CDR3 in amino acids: CASFGQYTDTQYF. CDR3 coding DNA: TGTGCTAGTTTTGGTCAGTACACAGATACGCAGTATTTT.

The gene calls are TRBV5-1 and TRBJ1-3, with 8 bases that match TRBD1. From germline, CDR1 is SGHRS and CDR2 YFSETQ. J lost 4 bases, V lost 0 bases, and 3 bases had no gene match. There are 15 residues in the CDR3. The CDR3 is CASSLAGGTGNTIYF. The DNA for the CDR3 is TGCGCCAGCAGCTTGGCAGGGGGCACGGGAAACACCATATATTTT. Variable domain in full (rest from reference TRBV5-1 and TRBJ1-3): KAGVTQTPRYLIKTRGQQVTLSCSPISGHRSVSWYQQTPGQGLQFLFEYFSETQRNKGNFPGRFSGRQFSNSRSEMNVSTLELGDSALYLCASSLAGGTGNTIYFGEGSWLTVV.

As DNA, the CDR3 is TGTGCCAGCAGCTTCTCGGGGAGGGGCGAGCAGTTCTTC. Encoded protein: CASSFSGRGEQFF. The rearrangement joins TRBV7-2 to TRBJ2-1; 7 bases are shared with TRBD2. The CDR3 extends over 13 amino acids. With V trimmed by 3 bases and J by 10 bases, 6 bases remained unmatched. Germline-derived CDR1 and CDR2 are SGHTA and FQGNSA.

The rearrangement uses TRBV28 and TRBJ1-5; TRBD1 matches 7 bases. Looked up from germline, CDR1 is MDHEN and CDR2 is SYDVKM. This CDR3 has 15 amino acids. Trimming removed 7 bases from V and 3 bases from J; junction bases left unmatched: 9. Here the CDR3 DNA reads TGTGCCAGCACCGAGGACAGGCCCTACAATCAGCCCCAGCATTTT. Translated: CASTEDRPYNQPQHF.

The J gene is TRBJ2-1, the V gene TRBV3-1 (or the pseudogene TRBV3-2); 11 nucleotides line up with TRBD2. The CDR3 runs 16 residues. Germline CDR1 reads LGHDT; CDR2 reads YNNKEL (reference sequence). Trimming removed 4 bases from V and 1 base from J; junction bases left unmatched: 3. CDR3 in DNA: TGTGCCAGCAGCCCTCTAGCGGGAGGTTCCTACAATGAGCAGTTCTTC. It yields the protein CASSPLAGGSYNEQFF.

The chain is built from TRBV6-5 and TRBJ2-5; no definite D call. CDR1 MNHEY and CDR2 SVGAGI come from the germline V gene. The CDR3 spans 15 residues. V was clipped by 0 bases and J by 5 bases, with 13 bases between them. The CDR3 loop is CASSYSRGPTETQYF. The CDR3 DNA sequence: TGTGCCAGCAGTTACTCCAGAGGTCCTACGGAGACCCAGTACTTC.

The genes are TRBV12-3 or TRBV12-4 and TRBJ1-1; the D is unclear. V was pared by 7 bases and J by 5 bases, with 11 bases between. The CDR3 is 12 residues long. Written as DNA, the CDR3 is TGTGCCAGCACCCTTCTTGGGACTGAAGCTTTCTTT. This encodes CASTLLGTEAFF.

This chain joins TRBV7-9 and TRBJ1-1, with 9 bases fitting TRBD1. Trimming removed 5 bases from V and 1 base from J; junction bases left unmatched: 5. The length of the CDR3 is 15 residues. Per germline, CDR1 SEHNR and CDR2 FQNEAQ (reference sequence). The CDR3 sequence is CASSPPGQGNTEAFF. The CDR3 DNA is TGTGCCAGCAGCCCACCGGGACAGGGGAACACTGAAGCTTTCTTT.

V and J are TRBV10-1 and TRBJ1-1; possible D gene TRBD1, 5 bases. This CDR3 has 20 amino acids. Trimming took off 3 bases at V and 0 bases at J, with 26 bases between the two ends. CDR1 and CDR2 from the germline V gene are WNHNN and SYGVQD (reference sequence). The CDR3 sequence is CASSDQGFTGDRTLNTEAFF. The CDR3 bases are TGCGCCAGCAGTGATCAAGGGTTTACAGGCGATCGTACCTTGAACACTGAAGCTTTCTTT.

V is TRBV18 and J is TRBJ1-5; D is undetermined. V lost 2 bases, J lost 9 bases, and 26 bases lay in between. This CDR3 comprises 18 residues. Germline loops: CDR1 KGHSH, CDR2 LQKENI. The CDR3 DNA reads TGTGCCAGCTCACCATCCCGGAGAGTAAGACAAGGAGGGTTGCCCCAGCATTTT. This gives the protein CASSPSRRVRQGGLPQHF.

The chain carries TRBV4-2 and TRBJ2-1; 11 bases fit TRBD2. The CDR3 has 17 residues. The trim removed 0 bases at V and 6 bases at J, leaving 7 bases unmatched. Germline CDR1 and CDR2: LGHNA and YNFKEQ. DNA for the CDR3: TGTGCCAGCAGCCAAGATGGTGAACTAGCGGGAGCCAATGAGCAGTTCTTC. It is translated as CASSQDGELAGANEQFF.

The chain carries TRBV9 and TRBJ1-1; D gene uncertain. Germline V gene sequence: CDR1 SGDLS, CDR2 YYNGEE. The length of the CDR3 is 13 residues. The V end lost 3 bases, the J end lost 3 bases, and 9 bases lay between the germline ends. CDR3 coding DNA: TGTGCCAGCAGCGCAGCGTTGCACACTGAAGCTTTCTTT. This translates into CASSAALHTEAFF.

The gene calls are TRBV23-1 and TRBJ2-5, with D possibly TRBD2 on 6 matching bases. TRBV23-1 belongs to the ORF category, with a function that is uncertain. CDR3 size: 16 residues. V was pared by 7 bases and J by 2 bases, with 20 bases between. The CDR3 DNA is TGCGCCAGCACCCCCGCTCGCGGGGTCCAACAAGAGACCCAGTACTTC. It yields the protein CASTPARGVQQETQYF.